The present T cell receptor (beta chain) was sequenced within a study of spatial heterogeneity in lung cancer. The overall study: Sequencing consistently turned up more beta-chain sequences than alpha-chain sequences. Points from the study as a whole: The study found ubiquitous expanded tumor TCRs in blood more at resection than follow-up.

Regarding this clonotype: Antigen: not known. Given a much more abundant clone one base away, this may be a read error.

TCRdb independently ran MiXCR on the 5' RACE reads; one entry per CDR3 protein. The repertoire holds more than 25,000 distinct CDR3 sequences, with approximately 5.1% as singletons. Stated time point: blood at routine non-recurrence follow-up after resection. The CDR3 is 15 residues long. The germline CDR1 and CDR2 sequences are MNHEY and SVGEGT. The rearrangement uses TRBV6-2 or TRBV6-3 and TRBJ2-7, with 8 bases that match TRBD1. Sequencing was performed on PBMCs, taken at follow-up. This receptor was taken from a female donor with early-stage non-small cell lung cancer. DNA for the CDR3: TGTGCCAGCAGATACTCGGGACAGGCGACCTGCGAGCAGTACTTC. Translating it yields CASRYSGQATCEQYF.